This T cell receptor beta chain was recorded in a study of T cell repertoires in aging, cancer and after chemotherapy. This CDR3 is built from 13 residues. Between the trimmed V and J ends, which lost 0 bases and 0 bases, there was a span of 5 bases. Germline V gives CDR1 GTSNPN, CDR2 SVGIG (reference sequence). Peripheral blood genomic DNA, not sorted cells or RNA, was the template. TRB rearrangements spanning V, D and J were amplified using mixed TRB-A/B primers. TCRdb itself ran the multiplex PCR reads through MiXCR, one entry per CDR3 protein. The repertoire consists of about 1,300 distinct CDR3 sequences, with under 70% occurring once and the leading ten covering less than 70%. This clonotype was seen only a few times.

The gene calls are TRBV30 and TRBJ1-1, with D unclear. The source material was blood. The TCR sequence derives from a human donor with a blood cancer. CDR3 residues: CAWSVALNTEAFF. The CDR3 DNA follows: TGTGCCTGGAGTGTAGCCTTGAACACTGAAGCTTTCTTT.